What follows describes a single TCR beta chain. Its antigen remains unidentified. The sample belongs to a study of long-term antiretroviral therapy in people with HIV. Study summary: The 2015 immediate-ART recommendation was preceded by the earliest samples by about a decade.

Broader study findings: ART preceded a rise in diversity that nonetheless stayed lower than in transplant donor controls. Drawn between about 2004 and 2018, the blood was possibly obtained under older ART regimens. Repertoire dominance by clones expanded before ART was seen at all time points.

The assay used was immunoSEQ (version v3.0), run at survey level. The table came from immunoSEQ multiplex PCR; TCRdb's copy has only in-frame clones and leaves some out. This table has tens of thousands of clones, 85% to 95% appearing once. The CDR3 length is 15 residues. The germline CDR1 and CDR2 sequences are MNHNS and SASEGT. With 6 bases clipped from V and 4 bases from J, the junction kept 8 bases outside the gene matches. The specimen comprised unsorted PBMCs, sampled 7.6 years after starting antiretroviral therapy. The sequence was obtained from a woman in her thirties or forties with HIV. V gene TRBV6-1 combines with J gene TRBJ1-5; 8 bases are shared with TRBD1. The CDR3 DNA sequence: TGTGCCAGCAGGAGACTCGGACAGGGAAATCAGCCCCAGCATTTT. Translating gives CASRRLGQGNQPQHF.